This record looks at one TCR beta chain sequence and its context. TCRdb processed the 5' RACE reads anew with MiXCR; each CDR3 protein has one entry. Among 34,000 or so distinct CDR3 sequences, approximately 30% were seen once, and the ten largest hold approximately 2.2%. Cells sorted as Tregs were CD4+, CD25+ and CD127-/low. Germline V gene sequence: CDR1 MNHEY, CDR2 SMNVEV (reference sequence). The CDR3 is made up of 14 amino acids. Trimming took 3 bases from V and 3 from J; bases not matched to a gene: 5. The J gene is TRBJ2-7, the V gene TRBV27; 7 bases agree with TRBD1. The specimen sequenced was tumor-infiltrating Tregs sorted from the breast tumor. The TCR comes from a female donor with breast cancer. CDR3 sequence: CASSFGTANYEQYF. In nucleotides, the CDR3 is TGTGCCAGCAGTTTCGGGACAGCAAACTACGAGCAGTACTTC.